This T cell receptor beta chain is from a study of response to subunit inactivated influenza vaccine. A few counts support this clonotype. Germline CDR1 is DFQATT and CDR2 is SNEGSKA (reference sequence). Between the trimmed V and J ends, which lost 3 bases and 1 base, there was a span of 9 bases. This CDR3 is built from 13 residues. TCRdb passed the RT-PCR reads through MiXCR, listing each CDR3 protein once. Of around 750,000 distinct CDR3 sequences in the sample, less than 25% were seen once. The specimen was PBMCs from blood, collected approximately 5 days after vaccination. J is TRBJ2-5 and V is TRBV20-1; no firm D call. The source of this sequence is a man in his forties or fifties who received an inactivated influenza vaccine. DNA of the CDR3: TGCAGTGCTAGTTCAGGAAGCCAAGAGACCCAGTACTTC. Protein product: CSASSGSQETQYF.